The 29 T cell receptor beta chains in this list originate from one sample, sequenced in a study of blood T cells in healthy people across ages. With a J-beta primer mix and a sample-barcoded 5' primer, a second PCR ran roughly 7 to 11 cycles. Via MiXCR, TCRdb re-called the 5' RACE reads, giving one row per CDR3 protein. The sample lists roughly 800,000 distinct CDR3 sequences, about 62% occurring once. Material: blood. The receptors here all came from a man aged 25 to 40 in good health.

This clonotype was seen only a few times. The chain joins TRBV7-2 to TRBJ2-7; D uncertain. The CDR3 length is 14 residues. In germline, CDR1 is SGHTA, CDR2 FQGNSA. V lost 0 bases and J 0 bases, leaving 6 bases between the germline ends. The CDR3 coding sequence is TGTGCCAGCAGCTTAGCCCTTAGCTCCTACGAGCAGTACTTC. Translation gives CASSLALSSYEQYF.

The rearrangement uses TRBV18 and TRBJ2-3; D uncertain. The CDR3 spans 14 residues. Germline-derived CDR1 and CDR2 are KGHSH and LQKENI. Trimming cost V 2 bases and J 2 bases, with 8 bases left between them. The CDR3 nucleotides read TGTGCCAGCTCACCAATGGACCCCACAGATACGCAGTATTTT. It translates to CASSPMDPTDTQYF.

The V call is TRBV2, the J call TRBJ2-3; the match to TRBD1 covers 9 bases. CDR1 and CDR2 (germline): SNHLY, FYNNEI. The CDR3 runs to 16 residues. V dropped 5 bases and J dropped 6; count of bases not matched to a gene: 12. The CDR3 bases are TGTGCCAGCAGTCCTTCTTCGGACAGGGGTTACGATACGCAGTATTTT. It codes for CASSPSSDRGYDTQYF.

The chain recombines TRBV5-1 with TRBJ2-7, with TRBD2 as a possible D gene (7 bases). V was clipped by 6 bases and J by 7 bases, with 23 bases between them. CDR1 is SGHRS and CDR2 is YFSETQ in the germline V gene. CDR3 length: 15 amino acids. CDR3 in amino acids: CASTWGGARYNEQYF. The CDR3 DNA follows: TGCGCCAGCACCTGGGGGGGGGCCCGCTACAATGAGCAGTACTTC.

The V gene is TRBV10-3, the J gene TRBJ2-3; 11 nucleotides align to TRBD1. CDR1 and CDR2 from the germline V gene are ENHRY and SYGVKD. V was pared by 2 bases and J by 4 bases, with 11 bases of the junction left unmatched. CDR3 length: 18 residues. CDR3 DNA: TGTGCCATCAGTGAGCCGCGGACAGGGGGCTATTGGGCAGATACGCAGTATTTT. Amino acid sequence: CAISEPRTGGYWADTQYF.

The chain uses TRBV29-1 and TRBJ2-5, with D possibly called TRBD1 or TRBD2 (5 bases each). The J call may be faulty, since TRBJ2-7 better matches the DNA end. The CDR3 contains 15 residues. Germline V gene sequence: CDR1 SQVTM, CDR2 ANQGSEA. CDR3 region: CSVTVVGTLADEQYF. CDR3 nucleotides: TGCAGCGTTACAGTGGTCGGGACCCTTGCCGACGAGCAGTACTTC.

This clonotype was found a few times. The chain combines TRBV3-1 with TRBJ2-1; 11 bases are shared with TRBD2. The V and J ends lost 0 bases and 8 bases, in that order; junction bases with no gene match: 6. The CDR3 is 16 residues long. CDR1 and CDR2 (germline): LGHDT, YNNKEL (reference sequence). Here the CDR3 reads CASSQEGLAGVYEQFF. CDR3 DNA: TGTGCCAGCAGCCAAGAAGGACTAGCGGGCGTTTATGAGCAGTTCTTC.

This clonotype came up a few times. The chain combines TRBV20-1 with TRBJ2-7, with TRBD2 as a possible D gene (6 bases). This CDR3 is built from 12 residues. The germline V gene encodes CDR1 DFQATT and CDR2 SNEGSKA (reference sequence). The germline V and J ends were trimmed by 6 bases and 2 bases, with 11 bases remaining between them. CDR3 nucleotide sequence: TGCAGTGCGGGGACTGGGGCCTACGAGCAGTACTTC. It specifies CSAGTGAYEQYF.

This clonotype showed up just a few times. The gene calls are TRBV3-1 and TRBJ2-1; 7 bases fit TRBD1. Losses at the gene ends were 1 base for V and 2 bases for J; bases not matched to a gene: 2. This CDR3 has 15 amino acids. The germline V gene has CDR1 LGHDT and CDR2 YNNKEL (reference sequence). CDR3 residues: CASSQGTGTYNEQFF. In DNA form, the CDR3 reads TGTGCCAGCAGCCAAGGGACAGGAACCTACAATGAGCAGTTCTTC.

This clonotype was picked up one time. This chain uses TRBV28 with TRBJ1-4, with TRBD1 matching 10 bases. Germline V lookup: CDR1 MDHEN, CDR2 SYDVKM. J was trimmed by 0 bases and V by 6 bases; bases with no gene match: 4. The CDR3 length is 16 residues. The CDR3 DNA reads TGTGCCAGCAGGGGGGACAGGGGAGCAACTAATGAAAAACTGTTTTTT. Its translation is CASRGDRGATNEKLFF.

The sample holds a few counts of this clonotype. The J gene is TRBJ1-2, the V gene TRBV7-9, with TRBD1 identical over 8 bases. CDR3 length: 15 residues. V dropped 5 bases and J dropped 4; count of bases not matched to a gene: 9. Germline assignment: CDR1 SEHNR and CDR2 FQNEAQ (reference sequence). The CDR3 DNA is TGTGCCAGCAGCGAGGGACAGGCGGTACCCTATGGCTACACCTTC. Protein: CASSEGQAVPYGYTF. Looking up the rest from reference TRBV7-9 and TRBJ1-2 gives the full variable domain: DTGVSQNPRHKITKRGQNVTFRCDPISEHNRLYWYRQTLGQGPEFLTYFQNEAQLEKSRLLSDRFSAERPKGSFSTLEIQRTEQGDSAMYLCASSEGQAVPYGYTFGSGTRLTVV.

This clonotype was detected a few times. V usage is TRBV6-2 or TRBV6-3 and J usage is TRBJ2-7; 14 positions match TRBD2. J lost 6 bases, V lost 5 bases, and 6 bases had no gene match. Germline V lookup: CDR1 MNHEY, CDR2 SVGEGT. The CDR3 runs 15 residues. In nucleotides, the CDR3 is TGTGCCAGCAGTAGAGGCGGACTAGCGGGAGGCGAGCAGTACTTC. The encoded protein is CASSRGGLAGGEQYF.

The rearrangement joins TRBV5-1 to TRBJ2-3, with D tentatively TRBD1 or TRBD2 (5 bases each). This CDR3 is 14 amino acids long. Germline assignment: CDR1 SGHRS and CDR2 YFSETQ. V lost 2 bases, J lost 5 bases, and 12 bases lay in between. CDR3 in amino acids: CASSFGDDGDTQYF. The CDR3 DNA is TGCGCCAGCAGCTTTGGGGACGATGGAGATACGCAGTATTTT.

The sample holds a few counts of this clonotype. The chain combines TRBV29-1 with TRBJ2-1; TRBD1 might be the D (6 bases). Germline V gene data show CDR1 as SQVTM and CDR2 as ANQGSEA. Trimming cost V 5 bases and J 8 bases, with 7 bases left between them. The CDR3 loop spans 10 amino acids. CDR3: CSVHRDEQFF. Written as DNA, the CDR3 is TGCAGCGTTCACAGGGATGAGCAGTTCTTC.

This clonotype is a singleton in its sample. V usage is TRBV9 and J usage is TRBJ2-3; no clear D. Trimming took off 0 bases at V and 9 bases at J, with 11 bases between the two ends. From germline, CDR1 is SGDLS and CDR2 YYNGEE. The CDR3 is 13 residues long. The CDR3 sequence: CASSVDAENTQYF. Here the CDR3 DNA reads TGTGCCAGCAGCGTAGATGCCGAGAACACGCAGTATTTT.

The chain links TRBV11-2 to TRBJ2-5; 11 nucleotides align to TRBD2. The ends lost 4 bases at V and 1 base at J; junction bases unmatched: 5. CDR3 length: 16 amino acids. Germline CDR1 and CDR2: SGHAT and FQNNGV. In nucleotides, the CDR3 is TGTGCCAGCAGCTCCCGGACTAGCGGGCGCCAAGAGACCCAGTACTTC. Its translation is CASSSRTSGRQETQYF.

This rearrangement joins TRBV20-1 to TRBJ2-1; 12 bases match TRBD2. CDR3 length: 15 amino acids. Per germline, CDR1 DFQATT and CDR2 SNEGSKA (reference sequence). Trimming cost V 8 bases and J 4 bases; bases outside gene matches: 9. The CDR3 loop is CSSGLAGIGYNEQFF. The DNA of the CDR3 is TGCAGTTCTGGACTAGCGGGAATTGGTTACAATGAGCAGTTCTTC.

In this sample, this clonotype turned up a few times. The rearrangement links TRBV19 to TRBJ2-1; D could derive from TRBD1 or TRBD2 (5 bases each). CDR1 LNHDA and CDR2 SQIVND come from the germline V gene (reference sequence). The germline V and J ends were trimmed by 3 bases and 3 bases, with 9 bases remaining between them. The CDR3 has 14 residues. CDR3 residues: CASSMGVVYNEQFF. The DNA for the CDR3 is TGTGCCAGTAGTATGGGGGTAGTCTACAATGAGCAGTTCTTC.

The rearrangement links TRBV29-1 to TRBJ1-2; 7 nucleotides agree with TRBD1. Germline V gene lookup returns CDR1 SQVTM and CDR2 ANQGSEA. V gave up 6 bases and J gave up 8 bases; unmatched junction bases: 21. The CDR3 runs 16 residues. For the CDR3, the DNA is TGCAGCGTAGATGGGGTGATGGACAGGCCAAATAAGGGCTACACCTTC. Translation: CSVDGVMDRPNKGYTF.

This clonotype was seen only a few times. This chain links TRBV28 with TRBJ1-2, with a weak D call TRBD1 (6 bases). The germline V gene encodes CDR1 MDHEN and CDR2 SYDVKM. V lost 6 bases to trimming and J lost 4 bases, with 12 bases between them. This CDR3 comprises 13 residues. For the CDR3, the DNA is TGTGCCAGCAGGCCAGGGGACCCCTATGGCTACACCTTC. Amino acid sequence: CASRPGDPYGYTF.

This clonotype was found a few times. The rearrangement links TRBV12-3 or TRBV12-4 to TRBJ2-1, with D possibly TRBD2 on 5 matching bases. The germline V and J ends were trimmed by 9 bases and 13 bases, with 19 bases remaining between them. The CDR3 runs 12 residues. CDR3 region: CASSLLPGSQFF. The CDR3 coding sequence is TGTGCCAGTAGCCTCTTGCCGGGGTCTCAGTTCTTC.

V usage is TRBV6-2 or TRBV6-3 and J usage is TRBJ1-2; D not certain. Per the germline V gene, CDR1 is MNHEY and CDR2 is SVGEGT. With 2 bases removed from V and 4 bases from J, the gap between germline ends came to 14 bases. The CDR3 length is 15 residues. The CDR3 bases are TGTGCCAGCAGTTACCAAGGAGACGACCCCTATGGCTACACCTTC. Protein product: CASSYQGDDPYGYTF.

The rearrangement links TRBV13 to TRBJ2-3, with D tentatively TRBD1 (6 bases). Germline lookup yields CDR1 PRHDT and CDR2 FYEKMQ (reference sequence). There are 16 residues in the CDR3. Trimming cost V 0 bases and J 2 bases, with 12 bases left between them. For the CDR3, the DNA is TGTGCCAGCAGCTTAGGGCAGGGGCTCACCACAGATACGCAGTATTTT. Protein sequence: CASSLGQGLTTDTQYF.

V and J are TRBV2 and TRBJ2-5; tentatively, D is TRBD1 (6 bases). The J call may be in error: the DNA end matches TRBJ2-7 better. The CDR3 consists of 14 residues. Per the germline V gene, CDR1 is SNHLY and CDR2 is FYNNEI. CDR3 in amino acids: CASNRDLPPYEQYF. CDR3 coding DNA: TGTGCCAGCAACAGGGATCTTCCTCCCTACGAGCAGTACTTC.

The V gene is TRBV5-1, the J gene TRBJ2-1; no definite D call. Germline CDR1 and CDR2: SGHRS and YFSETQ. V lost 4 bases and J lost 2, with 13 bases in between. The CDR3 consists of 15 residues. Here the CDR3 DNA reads TGCGCCAGCAGCCCGGACGGCCCCCCCTACAATGAGCAGTTCTTC. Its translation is CASSPDGPPYNEQFF.

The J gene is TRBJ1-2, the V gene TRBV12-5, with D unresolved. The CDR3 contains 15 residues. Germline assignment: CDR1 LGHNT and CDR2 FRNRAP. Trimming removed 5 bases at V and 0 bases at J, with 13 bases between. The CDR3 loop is CASGNPTLPNYGYTF. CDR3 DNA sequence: TGTGCTAGTGGTAATCCGACACTTCCTAACTATGGCTACACCTTC.

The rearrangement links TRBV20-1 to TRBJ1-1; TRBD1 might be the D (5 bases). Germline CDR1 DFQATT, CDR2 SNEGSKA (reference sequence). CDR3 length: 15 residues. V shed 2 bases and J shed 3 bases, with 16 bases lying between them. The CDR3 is CSARPPGLEYTEAFF. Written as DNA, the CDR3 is TGCAGTGCTAGACCCCCGGGGCTAGAATACACTGAAGCTTTCTTT.

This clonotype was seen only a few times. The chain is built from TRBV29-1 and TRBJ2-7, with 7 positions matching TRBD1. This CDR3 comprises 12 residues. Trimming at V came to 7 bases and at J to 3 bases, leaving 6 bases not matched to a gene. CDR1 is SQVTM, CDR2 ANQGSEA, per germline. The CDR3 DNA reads TGCAGCGCCCGGACAGGAGACTACGAGCAGTACTTC. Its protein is CSARTGDYEQYF.

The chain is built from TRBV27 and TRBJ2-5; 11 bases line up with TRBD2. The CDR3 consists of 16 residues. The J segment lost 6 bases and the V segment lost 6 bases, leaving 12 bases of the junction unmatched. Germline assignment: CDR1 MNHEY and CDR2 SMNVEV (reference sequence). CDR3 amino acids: CASSRPDPSGGKTQYF. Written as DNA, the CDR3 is TGTGCCAGCAGCCGACCTGACCCTAGCGGGGGGAAGACCCAGTACTTC.